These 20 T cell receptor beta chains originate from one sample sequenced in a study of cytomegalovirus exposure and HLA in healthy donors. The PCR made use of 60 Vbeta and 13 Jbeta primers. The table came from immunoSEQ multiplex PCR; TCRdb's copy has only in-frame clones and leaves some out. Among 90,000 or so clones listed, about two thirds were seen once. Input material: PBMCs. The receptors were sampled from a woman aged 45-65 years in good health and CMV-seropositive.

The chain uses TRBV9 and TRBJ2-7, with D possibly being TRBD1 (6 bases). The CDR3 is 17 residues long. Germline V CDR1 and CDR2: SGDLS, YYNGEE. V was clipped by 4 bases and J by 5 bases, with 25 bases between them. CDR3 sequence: CASSPRLDGGLEDEQYF. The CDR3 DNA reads TGTGCCAGCAGCCCTCGATTAGATGGGGGCTTAGAAGACGAGCAGTACTTC.

This chain's CDR3 is CASSRAGESGELFF. CDR3 in DNA: TGTGCCAGCAGCCGTGCAGGGGAGTCCGGGGAGCTGTTTTTT. The chain joins TRBV5-4 to TRBJ2-2, with D possibly matching TRBD1 (6 bases). This CDR3 comprises 14 residues. V dropped 4 bases and J dropped 6 bases, with 13 bases sitting between them. The germline V gene has CDR1 SGHNT and CDR2 YYREEE (reference sequence).

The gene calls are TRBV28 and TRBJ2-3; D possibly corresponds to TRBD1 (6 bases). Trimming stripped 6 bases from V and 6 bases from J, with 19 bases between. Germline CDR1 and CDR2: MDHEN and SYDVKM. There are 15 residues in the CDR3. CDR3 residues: CASRTPGQGRDTQYF. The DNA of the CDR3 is TGTGCCAGCAGAACTCCAGGGCAGGGGCGGGATACGCAGTATTTT. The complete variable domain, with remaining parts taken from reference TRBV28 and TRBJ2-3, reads DVKVTQSSRYLVKRTGEKVFLECVQDMDHENMFWYRQDPGLGLRLIYFSYDVKMKEKGDIPEGYSVSREKKERFSLILESASTNQTSMYLCASRTPGQGRDTQYFGPGTRLTVL.

CDR3 sequence: CASSLLQSSGNTIYF. DNA for the CDR3: TGTGCCAGCAGTTTGTTACAATCCTCTGGAAACACCATATATTTT. J is TRBJ1-3 and V is TRBV28; D remains ambiguous. CDR1 and CDR2 from the germline V gene are MDHEN and SYDVKM. V was pared by 3 bases and J by 0 bases, with 9 bases between. This CDR3 has 15 amino acids.

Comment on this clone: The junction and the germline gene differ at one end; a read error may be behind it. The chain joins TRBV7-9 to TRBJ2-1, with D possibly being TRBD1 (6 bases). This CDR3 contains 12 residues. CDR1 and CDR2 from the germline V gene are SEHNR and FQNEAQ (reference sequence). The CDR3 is CSSTNRVTEQFF. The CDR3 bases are TGTTCCAGCACCAACAGGGTTACTGAGCAGTTCTTC.

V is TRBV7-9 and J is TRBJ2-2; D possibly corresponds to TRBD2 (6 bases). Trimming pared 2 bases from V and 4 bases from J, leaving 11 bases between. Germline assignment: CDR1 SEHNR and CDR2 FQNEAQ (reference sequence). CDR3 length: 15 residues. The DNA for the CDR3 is TGTGCCAGCAGCTTACTGATGGGGGGCACCGGGGAGCTGTTTTTT. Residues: CASSLLMGGTGELFF.

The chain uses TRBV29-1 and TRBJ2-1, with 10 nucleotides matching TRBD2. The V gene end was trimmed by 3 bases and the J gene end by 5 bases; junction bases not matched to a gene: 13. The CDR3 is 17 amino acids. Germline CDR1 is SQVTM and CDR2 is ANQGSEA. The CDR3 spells CSVEGHLRAGGDNEQFF. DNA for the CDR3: TGCAGCGTTGAGGGACATCTTCGAGCGGGAGGGGACAATGAGCAGTTCTTC.

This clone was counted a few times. CDR3 nucleotides: TGTGCCAGCAGTTTTTTGTGGCTGGGGACAGGGGAGGGCGAGCAGTACTTC. This codes for CASSFLWLGTGEGEQYF. The chain joins TRBV28 to TRBJ2-7; TRBD1 matches at 10 bases. The J segment lost 6 bases and the V segment lost 3 bases, leaving 14 bases of the junction unmatched. The CDR3 is 17 amino acids. CDR1 MDHEN and CDR2 SYDVKM come from the germline V gene.

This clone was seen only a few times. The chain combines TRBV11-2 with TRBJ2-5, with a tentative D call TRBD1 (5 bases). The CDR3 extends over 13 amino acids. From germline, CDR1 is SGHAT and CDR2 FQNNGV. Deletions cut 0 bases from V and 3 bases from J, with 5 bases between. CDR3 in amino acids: CASSLDREETQYF. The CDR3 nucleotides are TGTGCCAGCAGCTTAGACAGGGAAGAGACCCAGTACTTC.

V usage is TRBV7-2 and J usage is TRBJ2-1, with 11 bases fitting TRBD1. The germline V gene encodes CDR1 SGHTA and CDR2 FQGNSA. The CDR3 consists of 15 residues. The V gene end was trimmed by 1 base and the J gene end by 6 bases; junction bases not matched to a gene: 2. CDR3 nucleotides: TGTGCCAGCAGCTTAGTTGGGACAGGGGGCAATGAGCAGTTCTTC. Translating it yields CASSLVGTGGNEQFF.

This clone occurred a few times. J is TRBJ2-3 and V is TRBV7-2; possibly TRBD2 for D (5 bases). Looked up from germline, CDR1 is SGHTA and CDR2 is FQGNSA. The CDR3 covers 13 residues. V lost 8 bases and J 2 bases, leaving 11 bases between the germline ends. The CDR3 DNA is TGTGCCAGCTCCGGGGTACACACAGATACGCAGTATTTT. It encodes CASSGVHTDTQYF.

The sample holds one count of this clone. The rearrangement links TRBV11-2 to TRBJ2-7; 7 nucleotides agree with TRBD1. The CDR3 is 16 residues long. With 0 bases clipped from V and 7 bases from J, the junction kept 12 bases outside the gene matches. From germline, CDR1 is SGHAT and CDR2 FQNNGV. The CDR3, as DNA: TGTGCCAGCAGCTTAGACGGGGCAGGGGGATCCGGGGAGCAGTACTTC. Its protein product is CASSLDGAGGSGEQYF.

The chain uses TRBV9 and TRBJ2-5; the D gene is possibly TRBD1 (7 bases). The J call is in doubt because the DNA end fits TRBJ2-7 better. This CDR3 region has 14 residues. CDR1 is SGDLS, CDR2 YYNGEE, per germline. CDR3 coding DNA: TGTGCCAGCAGCGTAGCCCAGGGGGGTAACGAGCAGTACTTC. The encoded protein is CASSVAQGGNEQYF.

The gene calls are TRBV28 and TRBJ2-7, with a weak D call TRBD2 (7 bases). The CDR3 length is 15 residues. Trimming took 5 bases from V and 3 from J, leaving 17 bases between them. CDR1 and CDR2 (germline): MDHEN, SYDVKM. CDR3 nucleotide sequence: TGTGCCAGCAGTGCCCCGGGGGGCGTTTTCTACGAGCAGTACTTC. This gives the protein CASSAPGGVFYEQYF.

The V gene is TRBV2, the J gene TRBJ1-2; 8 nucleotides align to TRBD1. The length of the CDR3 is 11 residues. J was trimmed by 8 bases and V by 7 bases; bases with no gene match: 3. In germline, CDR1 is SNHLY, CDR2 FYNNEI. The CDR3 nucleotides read TGTGCCAGCATCCGGACAGGGGGCTACACCTTC. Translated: CASIRTGGYTF.

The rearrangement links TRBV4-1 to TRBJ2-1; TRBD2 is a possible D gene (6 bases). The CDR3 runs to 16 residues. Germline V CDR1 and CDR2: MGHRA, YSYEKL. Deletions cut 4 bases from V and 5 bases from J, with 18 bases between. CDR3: CASSRGNGGTHNEQFF. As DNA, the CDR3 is TGCGCCAGCAGCCGCGGTAATGGAGGGACGCACAATGAGCAGTTCTTC.

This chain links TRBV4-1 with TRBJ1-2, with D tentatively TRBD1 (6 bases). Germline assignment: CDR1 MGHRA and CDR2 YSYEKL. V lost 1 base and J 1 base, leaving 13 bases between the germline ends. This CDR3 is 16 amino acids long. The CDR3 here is CASSQGRGGHNYGYTF. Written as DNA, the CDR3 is TGCGCCAGCAGCCAAGGGAGGGGGGGTCATAACTATGGCTACACCTTC.

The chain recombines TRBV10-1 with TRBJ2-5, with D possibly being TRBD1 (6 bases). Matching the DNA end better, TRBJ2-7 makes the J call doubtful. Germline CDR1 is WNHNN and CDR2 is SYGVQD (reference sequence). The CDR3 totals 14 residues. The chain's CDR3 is CASSLDRQSYEQYF. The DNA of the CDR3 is TGCGCCAGCAGTCTTGACAGGCAATCCTACGAGCAGTACTTC.

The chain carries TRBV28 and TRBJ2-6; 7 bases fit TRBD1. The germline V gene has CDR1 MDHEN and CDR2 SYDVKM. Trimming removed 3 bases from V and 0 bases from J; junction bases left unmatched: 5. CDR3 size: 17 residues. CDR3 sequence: CASSFLGQPSGANVLTF. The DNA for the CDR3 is TGTGCCAGCAGTTTTCTGGGACAGCCCTCTGGGGCCAACGTCCTGACTTTC.

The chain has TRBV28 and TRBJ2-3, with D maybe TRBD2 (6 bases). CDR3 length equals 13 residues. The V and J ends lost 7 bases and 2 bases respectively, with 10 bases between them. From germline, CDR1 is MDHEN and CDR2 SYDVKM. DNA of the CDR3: TGTGCCAGCAATGCGGGGTACACAGATACGCAGTATTTT. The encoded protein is CASNAGYTDTQYF.